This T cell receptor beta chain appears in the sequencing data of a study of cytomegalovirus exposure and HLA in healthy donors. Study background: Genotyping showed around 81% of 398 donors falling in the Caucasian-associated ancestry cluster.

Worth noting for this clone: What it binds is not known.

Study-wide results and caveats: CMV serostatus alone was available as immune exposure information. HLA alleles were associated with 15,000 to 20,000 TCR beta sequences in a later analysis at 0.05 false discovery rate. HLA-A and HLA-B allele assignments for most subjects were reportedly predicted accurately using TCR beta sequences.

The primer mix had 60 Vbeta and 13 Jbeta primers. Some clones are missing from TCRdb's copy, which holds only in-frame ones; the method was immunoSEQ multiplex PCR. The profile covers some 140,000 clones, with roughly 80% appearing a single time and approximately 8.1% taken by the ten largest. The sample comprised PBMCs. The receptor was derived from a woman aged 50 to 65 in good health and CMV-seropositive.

The CDR3 spells CASSRGQCSQPQHF. CDR3 coding DNA: TGTGCCAGCAGCCGGGGACAGTGCAGTCAGCCCCAGCATTTT. The chain employs TRBV11-3 and TRBJ1-5, with 7 bases lining up with TRBD1. The CDR3 runs to 14 residues. The germline V gene encodes CDR1 SGHNT and CDR2 YENEEA. V shed 5 bases and J 6 bases; nucleotides not matched to a gene: 7.